The clone carrying this T cell receptor (beta chain) was observed a handful of times. The junction and the germline gene differ at one end; a read error may be behind it. Germline V lookup: CDR1 MNHEY, CDR2 SMNVEV (reference sequence). This CDR3 region has 14 residues. This record comes from a study of metastatic and nonmetastatic thyroid tumors. Overall study context: A comparison of repertoires was made across blood and tumor or nodule tissue from malignant and benign thyroid patients.

All patients were treatment-naive before thyroid surgery. MiXCR reprocessed the PCR reads for TCRdb. The repertoire has 7,000 to 8,500 clones, just under 30% of them found once; the top ten carry 25% to 35%. The sample comprised tumor tissue. The TCR sequence derives from a female donor with papillary thyroid cancer or a benign thyroid nodule (not recorded which). Some clones in this sample may be carry-over from other donors' samples. V gene TRBV27 combines with J gene TRBJ1-2; D is uncertain. The CDR3 DNA reads TGTGCCAGCCGTTTTGGAGCCAGACGAGATGGCTACACCTTC. This sequence encodes CASRFGARRDGYTF.